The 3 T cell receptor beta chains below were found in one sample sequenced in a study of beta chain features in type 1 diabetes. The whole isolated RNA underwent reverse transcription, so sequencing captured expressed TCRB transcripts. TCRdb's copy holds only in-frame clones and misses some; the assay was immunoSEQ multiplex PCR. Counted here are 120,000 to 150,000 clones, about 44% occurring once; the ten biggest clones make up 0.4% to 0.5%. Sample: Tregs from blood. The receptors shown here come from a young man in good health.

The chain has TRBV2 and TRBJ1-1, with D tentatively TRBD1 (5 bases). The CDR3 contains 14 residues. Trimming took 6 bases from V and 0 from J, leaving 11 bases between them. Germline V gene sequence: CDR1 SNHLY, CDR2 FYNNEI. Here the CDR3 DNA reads TGTGCCAGCAGCGCGGGACGGATGAACACTGAAGCTTTCTTT. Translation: CASSAGRMNTEAFF.

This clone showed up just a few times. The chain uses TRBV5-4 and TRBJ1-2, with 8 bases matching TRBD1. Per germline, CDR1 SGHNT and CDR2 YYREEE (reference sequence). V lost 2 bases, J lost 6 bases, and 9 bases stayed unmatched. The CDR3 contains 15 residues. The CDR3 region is CASSFPLTGENGYTF. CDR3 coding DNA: TGTGCCAGCAGCTTTCCTTTGACAGGGGAGAATGGCTACACCTTC.

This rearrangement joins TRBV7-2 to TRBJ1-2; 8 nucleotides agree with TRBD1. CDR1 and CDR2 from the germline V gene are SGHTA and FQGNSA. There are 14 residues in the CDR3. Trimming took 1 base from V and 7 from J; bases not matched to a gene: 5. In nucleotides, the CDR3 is TGTGCCAGCAGCTTAGTACAGGGGGACCCTGGCTACACCTTC. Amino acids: CASSLVQGDPGYTF.